The sequence of this T cell receptor beta chain was determined in a study of glioma-infiltrating T cells. This clonotype was observed at least ten times. Amplification of TCR alpha and beta CDR3 regions from RNA used iRepertoire nested multiplex PCR. TCRdb redid the calling of the multiplex PCR reads with MiXCR, one entry per CDR3 protein. The sample has 84,000 or so distinct CDR3 sequences, under 30% seen once; the top ten hold over 5.5%. The CDR3 loop spans 16 amino acids. V was pared by 3 bases and J by 1 base, with 4 bases of the junction left unmatched. From germline, CDR1 is MNHNS and CDR2 SASEGT.

Material for sequencing was glioma tissue, nonneoplastic brain tissue, or PBMCs (not recorded which). The chain uses TRBV6-1 and TRBJ2-5, with 11 bases identical to TRBD1. This TCR was recovered from a human donor with low-grade glioma or glioblastoma, undergoing nonglioma brain surgery, or in good health (not recorded which). CDR3 sequence reads: CASSDYGTGGQETQYF. In nucleotides, the CDR3 is TGTGCCAGCAGTGATTATGGGACAGGGGGCCAAGAGACCCAGTACTTC.